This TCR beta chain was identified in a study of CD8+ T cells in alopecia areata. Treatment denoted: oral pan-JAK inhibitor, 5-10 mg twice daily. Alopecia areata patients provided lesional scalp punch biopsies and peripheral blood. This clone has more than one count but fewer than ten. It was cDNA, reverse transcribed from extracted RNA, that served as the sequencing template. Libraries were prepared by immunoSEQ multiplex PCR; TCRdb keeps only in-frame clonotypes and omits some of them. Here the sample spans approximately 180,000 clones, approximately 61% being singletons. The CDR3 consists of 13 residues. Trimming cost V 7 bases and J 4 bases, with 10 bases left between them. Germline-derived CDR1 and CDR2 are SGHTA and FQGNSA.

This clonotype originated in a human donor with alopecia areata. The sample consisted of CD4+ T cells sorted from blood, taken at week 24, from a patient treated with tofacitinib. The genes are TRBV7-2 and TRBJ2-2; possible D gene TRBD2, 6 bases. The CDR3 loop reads CASTARGTGELFF. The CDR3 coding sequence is TGTGCCAGCACCGCGCGGGGCACCGGGGAGCTGTTTTTT.